This TCR beta chain is drawn from a study of cytomegalovirus exposure and HLA in healthy donors. Study-wide results and caveats: Generally TCR sequences proved uncommon, though certain public TCRs appeared in numerous donors.

The study ran its PCR with 60 Vbeta and 13 Jbeta primers. Clones were sequenced by immunoSEQ multiplex PCR, and TCRdb holds only the in-frame ones, with some missing. In the table there are around 170,000 clones, roughly 80% of which are singletons. With regard to this clone: Its antigen is undetermined.

The CDR3 is 16 amino acids. Germline CDR1 reads MDHEN; CDR2 reads SYDVKM. The junction had 9 bases not matched to a gene; V was cut back by 5 bases and J by 3 bases. Sequenced sample: PBMCs. This receptor was identified in a man aged 40-50 years in good health and CMV-seropositive. This rearrangement joins TRBV28 to TRBJ2-7; TRBD1 matches 11 bases. DNA of the CDR3: TGTGCCAGCAGTCCGTCGGGACAGGGGGTATACTACGAGCAGTACTTC. Its translation is CASSPSGQGVYYEQYF.